These T cell receptor beta chains were read from a single sample in a study of tumor-infiltrating lymphocytes in localized non-small cell lung cancer. Measured with immunoSEQ multiplex PCR; TCRdb has only the in-frame clones, and not every one. Counted here are roughly 9,900 clones, less than 75% occurring once; the ten biggest clones make up less than 25%. Sequencing used lung tumor tissue. These receptors all stem from a human donor with non-small cell lung cancer. CDR3s include the opening cysteine and the closing phenylalanine or tryptophan.

j_call v_call cdr3_length cdr3_aa
TRBJ2-1 TRBV5-1 15 CASSFGGGAGNEQFF
TRBJ2-7 TRBV29-1 15 CSVEDWDRVGYEQYF
TRBJ2-4 TRBV4-1 13 CASSQVPGDIQYF
TRBJ1-5 TRBV6-6 12 CASRDYRGAQHF
TRBJ1-1 TRBV10-3 12 CAISASGDEAFF
TRBJ2-2 TRBV11-3 12 CASSYNTGELFF
TRBJ2-3 TRBV30 17 CAWSLSPGRGRTDTQYF
TRBJ2-7 TRBV5-1 16 CASSGPGTGSTYEQYF
TRBJ1-1 TRBV29-1 13 CSVDKSANTEAFF
TRBJ1-2 TRBV5-1 18 CASSLELDGPNPLYGYTF
TRBJ2-5 TRBV19 12 CASRGWEETQYF
TRBJ2-2 TRBV5-1 16 CASSGGPAGQSGELFF
TRBJ2-1 TRBV19 13 CASIPAQGTEQFF
TRBJ1-5 TRBV6-1 16 CASSERALASNQPQHF
TRBJ1-1 TRBV19 14 CASAALRVNTEAFF
TRBJ1-1 TRBV18 17 CASSPRQGGFMNTEAFF
TRBJ1-4 TRBV7-2 13 CASSQNNGEKLFF
TRBJ2-5 TRBV11-2 15 CASSLQRGVGETQYF